This record concerns one TCR beta chain sequence. CDR1 and CDR2 from the germline V gene are MNHEY and SVGAGI. Deletions cut 6 bases from V and 3 bases from J, with 12 bases between. CDR3 size: 13 residues. PCR amplification relied on 60 Vbeta primers (plus 13 Jbeta primers). Clones were sequenced by immunoSEQ multiplex PCR, and TCRdb holds only the in-frame ones, with some missing. The sample gives some 150,000 clones, 60% to 80% of which show up once; over 2.5% is in the top ten. The data were taken from a study of cytomegalovirus exposure and HLA in healthy donors. Samples came from healthy bone marrow donors.

The genes are TRBV6-5 and TRBJ2-7, with D tentatively TRBD1 (6 bases). The sequence derives from a middle-aged man in good health and CMV-seronegative. Source material: PBMCs. CDR3 region: CASSPGHFYEQYF. The CDR3 DNA sequence: TGTGCCAGCAGCCCGGGACACTTCTACGAGCAGTACTTC.